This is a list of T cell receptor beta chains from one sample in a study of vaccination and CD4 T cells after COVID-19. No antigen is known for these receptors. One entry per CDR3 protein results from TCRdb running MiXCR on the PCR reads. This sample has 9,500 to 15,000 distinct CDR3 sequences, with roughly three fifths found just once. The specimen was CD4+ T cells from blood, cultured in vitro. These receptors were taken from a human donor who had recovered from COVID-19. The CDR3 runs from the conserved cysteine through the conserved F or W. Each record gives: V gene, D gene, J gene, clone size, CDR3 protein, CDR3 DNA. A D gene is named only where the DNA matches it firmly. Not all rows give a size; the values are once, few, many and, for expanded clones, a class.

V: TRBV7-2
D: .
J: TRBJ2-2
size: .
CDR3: CASSLMNTGELFF
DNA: TGTGCCAGCAGCCTGATGAACACCGGGGAGCTGTTTTTT

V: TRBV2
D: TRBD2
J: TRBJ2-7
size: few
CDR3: CASSDETGGEQYF
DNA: TGTGCCAGCAGTGACGAGACGGGAGGCGAGCAGTACTTC

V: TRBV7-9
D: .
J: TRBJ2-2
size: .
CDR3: CASSFTPRDTGELFF
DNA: TGTGCCAGCAGCTTTACCCCGCGAGACACCGGGGAGCTGTTTTTT

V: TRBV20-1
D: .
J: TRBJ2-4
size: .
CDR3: CSASEGLAKNIQYF
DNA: TGCAGTGCTAGTGAGGGGCTAGCCAAAAACATTCAGTACTTC

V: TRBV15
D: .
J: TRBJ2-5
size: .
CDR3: CATRRNPEKTQYF
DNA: TGTGCCACCAGGCGGAATCCCGAGAAGACCCAGTACTTC

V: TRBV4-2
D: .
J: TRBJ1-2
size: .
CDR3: CASSQVSGRGYTF
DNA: TGTGCCAGCAGCCAAGTCTCAGGGCGCGGCTACACCTTC

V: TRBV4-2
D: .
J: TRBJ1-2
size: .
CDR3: CASSQDLQRGAYGYTF
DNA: TGTGCCAGCAGCCAAGATTTACAACGGGGCGCCTATGGCTACACCTTC

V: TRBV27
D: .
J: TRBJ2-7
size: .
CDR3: CASSHLTGSEQYF
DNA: TGTGCCAGCAGCCACCTTACAGGGAGCGAGCAGTACTTC

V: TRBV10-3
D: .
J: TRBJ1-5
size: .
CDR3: CAISESYQPQHF
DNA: TGTGCCATCAGTGAGTCGTATCAGCCCCAGCATTTT

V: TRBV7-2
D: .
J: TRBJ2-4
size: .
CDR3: CASSRQGRHGDIQYF
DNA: TGTGCCAGCAGCAGGCAGGGGAGGCATGGGGACATTCAGTACTTC

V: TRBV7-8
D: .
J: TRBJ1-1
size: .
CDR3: CASSFISGTEAFF
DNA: TGTGCCAGCAGCTTTATTTCGGGAACTGAAGCTTTCTTT

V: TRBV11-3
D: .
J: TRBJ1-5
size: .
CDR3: CASSFEGVSNQPQHF
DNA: TGTGCCAGCAGCTTTGAGGGGGTGAGCAATCAGCCCCAGCATTTT

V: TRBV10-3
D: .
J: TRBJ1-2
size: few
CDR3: CAISEPFRGSGGYTF
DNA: TGTGCCATCAGTGAGCCCTTTCGGGGGTCTGGAGGCTACACCTTC

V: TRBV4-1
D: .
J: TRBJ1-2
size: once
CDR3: CASSQDNYGYTF
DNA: TGCGCCAGCAGCCAAGATAACTATGGCTACACCTTC

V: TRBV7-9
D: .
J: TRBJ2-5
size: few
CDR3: CASSLVGSETQYF
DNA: TGTGCCAGCAGCTTAGTGGGGTCTGAGACCCAGTACTTC

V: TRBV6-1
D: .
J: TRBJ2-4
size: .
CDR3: CASSEGPGPNIQYF
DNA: TGTGCCAGCAGTGAAGGACCGGGCCCAAACATTCAGTACTTC

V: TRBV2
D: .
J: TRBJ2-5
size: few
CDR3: CASSESQQETQYF
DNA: TGTGCCAGCAGTGAAAGTCAGCAAGAGACCCAGTACTTC

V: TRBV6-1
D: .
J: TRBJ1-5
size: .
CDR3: CASSVGIGNQPQHF
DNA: TGTGCCAGCAGTGTGGGGATCGGCAATCAGCCCCAGCATTTT

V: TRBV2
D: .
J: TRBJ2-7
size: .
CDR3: CASTADPYEQYF
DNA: TGTGCCAGCACCGCGGACCCCTACGAGCAGTACTTC

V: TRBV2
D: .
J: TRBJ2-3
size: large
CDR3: CASRVSSTDTQYF
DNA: TGTGCCAGCAGGGTGTCTAGCACAGATACGCAGTATTTT

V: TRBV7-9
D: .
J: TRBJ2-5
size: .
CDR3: CASSWRPQETQYF
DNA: TGTGCCAGCAGCTGGAGGCCCCAAGAGACCCAGTACTTC

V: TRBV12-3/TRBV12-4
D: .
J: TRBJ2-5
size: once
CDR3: CASSFTGTQYF
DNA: TGTGCCAGCAGTTTTACGGGGACCCAGTACTTC

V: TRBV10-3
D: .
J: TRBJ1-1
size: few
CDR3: CAISPMGRKQGNTEAFF
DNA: TGTGCCATCAGTCCTATGGGGAGGAAACAGGGGAACACTGAAGCTTTCTTT

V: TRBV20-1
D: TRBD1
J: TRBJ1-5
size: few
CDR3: CSARDISDRGLESNQPQHF
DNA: TGCAGTGCTAGAGATATTAGTGACAGGGGGCTTGAAAGCAATCAGCCCCAGCATTTT